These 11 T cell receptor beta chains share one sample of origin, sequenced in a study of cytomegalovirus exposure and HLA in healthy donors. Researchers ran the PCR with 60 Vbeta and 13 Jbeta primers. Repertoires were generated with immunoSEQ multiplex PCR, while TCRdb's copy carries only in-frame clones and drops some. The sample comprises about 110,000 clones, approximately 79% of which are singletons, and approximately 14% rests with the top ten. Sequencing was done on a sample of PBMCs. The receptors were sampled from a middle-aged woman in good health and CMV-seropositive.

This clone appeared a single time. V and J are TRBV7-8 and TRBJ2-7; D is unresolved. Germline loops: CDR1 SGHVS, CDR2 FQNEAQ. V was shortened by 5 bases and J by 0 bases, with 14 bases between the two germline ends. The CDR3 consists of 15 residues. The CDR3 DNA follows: TGTGCCAGCAGCAGTGGCTGGTCAAGCTCCTACGAGCAGTACTTC. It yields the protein CASSSGWSSSYEQYF.

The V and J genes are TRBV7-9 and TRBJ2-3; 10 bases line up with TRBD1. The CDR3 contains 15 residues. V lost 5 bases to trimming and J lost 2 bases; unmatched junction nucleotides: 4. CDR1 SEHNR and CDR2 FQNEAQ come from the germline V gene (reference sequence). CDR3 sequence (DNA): TGTGCCAGCAGCCTAGACAGGGGGCACACAGATACGCAGTATTTT. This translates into CASSLDRGHTDTQYF. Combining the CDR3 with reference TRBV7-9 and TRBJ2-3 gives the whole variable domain DTGVSQNPRHKITKRGQNVTFRCDPISEHNRLYWYRQTLGQGPEFLTYFQNEAQLEKSRLLSDRFSAERPKGSFSTLEIQRTEQGDSAMYLCASSLDRGHTDTQYFGPGTRLTVL.

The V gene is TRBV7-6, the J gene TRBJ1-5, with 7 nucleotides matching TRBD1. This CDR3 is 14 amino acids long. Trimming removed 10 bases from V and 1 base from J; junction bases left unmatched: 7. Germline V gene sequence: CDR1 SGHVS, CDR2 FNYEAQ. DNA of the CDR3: TGTGCCACGAGCCCAGGGGGGAGCAATCAGCCCCAGCATTTT. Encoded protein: CATSPGGSNQPQHF.

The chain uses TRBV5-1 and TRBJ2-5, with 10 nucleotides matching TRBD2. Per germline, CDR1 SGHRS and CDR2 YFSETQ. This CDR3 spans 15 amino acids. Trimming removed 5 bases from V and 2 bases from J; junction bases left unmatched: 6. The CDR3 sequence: CASSPLAGAQETQYF. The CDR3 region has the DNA TGCGCCAGCAGTCCCCTAGCGGGAGCGCAAGAGACCCAGTACTTC.

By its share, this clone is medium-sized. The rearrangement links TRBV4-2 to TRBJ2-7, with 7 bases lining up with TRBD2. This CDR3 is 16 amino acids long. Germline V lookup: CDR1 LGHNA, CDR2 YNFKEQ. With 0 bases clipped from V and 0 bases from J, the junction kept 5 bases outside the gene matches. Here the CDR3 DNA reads TGTGCCAGCAGCCAAGATTTGGGGGGGGGCTCCTACGAGCAGTACTTC. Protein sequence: CASSQDLGGGSYEQYF.

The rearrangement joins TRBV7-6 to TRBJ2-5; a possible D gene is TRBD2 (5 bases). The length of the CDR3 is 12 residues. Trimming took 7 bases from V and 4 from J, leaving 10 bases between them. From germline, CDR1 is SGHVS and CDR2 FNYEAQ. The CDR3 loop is CASTGVGETQYF. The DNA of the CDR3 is TGTGCCAGCACCGGGGTTGGAGAGACCCAGTACTTC.

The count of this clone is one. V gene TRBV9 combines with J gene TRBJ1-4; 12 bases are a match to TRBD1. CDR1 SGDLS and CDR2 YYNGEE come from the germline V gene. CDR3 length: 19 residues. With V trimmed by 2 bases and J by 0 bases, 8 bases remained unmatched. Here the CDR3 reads CASSVDGGQGAATNEKLFF. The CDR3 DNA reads TGTGCCAGCAGCGTCGACGGGGGACAGGGGGCGGCAACTAATGAAAAACTGTTTTTT.

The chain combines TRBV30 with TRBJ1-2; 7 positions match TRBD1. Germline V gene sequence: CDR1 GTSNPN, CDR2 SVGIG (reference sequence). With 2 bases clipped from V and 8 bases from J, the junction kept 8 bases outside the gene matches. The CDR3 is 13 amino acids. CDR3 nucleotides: TGTGCCTGGAGTCACACAACAGGGGTCGGCTACACCTTC. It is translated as CAWSHTTGVGYTF.

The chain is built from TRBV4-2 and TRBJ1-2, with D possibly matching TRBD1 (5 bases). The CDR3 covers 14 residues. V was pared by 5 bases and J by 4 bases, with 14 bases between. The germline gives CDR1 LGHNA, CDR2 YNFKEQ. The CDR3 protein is CASSSTRDFYGYTF. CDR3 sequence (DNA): TGTGCCAGCAGCAGTACCAGGGACTTCTATGGCTACACCTTC.

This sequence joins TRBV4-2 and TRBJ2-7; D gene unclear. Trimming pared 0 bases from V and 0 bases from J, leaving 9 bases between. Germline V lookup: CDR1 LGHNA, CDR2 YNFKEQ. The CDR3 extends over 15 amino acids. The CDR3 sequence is CASSQDFRSSYEQYF. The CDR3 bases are TGTGCCAGCAGCCAAGATTTTAGGAGCTCCTACGAGCAGTACTTC.

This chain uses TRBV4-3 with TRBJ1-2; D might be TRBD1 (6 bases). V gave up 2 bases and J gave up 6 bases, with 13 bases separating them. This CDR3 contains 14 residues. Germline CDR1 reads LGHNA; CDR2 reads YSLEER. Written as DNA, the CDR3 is TGCGCCAGCAGCCAAATACAGGGAACGGATGGCTACACCTTC. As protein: CASSQIQGTDGYTF.